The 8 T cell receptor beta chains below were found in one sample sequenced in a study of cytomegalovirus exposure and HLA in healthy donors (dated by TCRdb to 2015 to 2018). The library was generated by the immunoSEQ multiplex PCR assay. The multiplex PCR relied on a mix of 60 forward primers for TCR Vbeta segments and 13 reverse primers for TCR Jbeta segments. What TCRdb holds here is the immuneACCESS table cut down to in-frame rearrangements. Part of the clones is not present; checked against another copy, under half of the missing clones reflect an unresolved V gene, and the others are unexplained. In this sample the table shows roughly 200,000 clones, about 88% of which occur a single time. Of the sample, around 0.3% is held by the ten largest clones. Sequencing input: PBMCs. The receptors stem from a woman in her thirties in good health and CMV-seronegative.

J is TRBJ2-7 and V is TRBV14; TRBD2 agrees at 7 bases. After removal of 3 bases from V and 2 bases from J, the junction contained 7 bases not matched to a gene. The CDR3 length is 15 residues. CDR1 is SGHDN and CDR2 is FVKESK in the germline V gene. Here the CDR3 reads CASSQGGVRTYEQYF. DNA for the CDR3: TGTGCCAGCAGCCAGGGGGGGGTAAGGACCTACGAGCAGTACTTC.

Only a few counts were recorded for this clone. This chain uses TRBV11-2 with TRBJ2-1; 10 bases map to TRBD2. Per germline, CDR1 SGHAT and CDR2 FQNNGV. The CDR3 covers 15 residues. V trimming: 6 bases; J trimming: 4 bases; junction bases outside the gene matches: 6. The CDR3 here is CASSPAGGRYNEQFF. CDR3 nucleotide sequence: TGTGCCAGCAGTCCAGCGGGAGGGCGGTACAATGAGCAGTTCTTC. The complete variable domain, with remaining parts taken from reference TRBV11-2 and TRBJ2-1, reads EAGVAQSPRYKIIEKRQSVAFWCNPISGHATLYWYQQILGQGPKLLIQFQNNGVVDDSQLPKDRFSAERLKGVDSTLKIQPAKLEDSAVYLCASSPAGGRYNEQFFGPGTRLTVL.

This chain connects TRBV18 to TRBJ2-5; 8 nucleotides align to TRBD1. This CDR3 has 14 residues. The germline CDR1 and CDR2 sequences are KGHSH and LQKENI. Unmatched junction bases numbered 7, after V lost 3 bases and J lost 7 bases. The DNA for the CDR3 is TGTGCCAGCTCACCGTCTGACAGGGGTGGGACCCAGTACTTC. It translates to CASSPSDRGGTQYF.

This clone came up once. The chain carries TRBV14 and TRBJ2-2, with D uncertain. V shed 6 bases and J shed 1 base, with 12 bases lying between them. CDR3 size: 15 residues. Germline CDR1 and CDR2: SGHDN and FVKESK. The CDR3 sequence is CASSRQLGNTGELFF. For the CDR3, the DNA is TGTGCCAGCAGTCGCCAGCTAGGGAACACCGGGGAGCTGTTTTTT.

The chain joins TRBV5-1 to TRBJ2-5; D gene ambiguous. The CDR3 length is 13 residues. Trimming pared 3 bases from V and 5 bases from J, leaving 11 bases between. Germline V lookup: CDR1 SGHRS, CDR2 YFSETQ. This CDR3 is CASSSTPAETQYF. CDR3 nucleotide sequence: TGCGCCAGCAGCTCGACACCGGCGGAGACCCAGTACTTC. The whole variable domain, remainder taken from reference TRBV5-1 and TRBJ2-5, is KAGVTQTPRYLIKTRGQQVTLSCSPISGHRSVSWYQQTPGQGLQFLFEYFSETQRNKGNFPGRFSGRQFSNSRSEMNVSTLELGDSALYLCASSSTPAETQYFGPGTRLLVL.

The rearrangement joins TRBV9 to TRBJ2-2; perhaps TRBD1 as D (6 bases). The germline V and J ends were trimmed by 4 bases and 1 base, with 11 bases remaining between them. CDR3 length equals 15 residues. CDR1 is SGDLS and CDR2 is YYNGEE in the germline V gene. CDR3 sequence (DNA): TGTGCCAGCAGCTCCAGGACAGAGAACACCGGGGAGCTGTTTTTT. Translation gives CASSSRTENTGELFF.

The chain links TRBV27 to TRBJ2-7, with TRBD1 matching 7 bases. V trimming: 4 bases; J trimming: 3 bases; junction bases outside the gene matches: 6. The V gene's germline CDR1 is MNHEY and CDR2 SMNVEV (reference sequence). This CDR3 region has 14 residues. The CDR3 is CASSWTGTRYEQYF. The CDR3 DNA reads TGTGCCAGCAGTTGGACAGGAACGCGCTACGAGCAGTACTTC.

The CDR3 DNA reads as TGTGCCAGCAGCCCAAGACTAGCGGGAGGAGCGGGGGAGCAGTTCTTC. Its translation is CASSPRLAGGAGEQFF. The chain couples TRBV11-2 to TRBJ2-1; 13 nucleotides align to TRBD2. With 5 bases clipped from V and 10 bases from J, the junction kept 11 bases outside the gene matches. The CDR3 contains 16 residues. Looked up from germline, CDR1 is SGHAT and CDR2 is FQNNGV.